The 23 T cell receptor beta chains below come from one sample, sequenced in a study of cytomegalovirus exposure and HLA in healthy donors. The PCR had 60 Vbeta and 13 Jbeta primers. Clones were sequenced by immunoSEQ multiplex PCR, and TCRdb holds only the in-frame ones, with some missing. The sample carries more than 100,000 clones, roughly three fifths recorded once. Input material: PBMCs. The receptors shown here come from a woman in her forties in good health and CMV-seropositive.

The chain couples TRBV6-1 to TRBJ2-7; 13 nucleotides line up with TRBD2. In germline, CDR1 is MNHNS, CDR2 SASEGT. J was trimmed by 6 bases and V by 5 bases; bases with no gene match: 4. The CDR3 length is 14 residues. CDR3 protein: CASSPRTSGSEQYF. As DNA, the CDR3 is TGTGCCAGCAGTCCCCGGACTAGCGGGAGCGAGCAGTACTTC.

The chain links TRBV7-3 to TRBJ2-2; TRBD2 aligns across 7 bases. The CDR3 is 17 amino acids. CDR1 is SGHTA and CDR2 is FQGTGA in the germline V gene. With V trimmed by 6 bases and J by 1 base, 11 bases remained unmatched. CDR3 in DNA: TGTGCCAGCAGTCTTCTCCTAGCGGATATGAACACCGGGGAGCTGTTTTTT. Translating gives CASSLLLADMNTGELFF.

The rearrangement uses TRBV5-1 and TRBJ1-2; tentatively, D is TRBD1 (6 bases). The V and J ends lost 3 bases and 1 base respectively, with 10 bases between them. Germline values: CDR1 SGHRS, CDR2 YFSETQ. The CDR3 sequence is 14 residues long. The CDR3 loop reads CASSSGQFNYGYTF. The CDR3 bases are TGCGCCAGCAGCTCCGGACAGTTTAACTATGGCTACACCTTC.

This clone was recorded a few times. The chain joins TRBV7-6 to TRBJ2-1, with TRBD2 matching 8 bases. In germline, CDR1 is SGHVS, CDR2 FNYEAQ. The CDR3 is 16 amino acids. V trimming: 5 bases; J trimming: 5 bases; junction bases outside the gene matches: 11. CDR3 DNA: TGTGCCAGCAGCCTTCTGGGGAGCGGGGGCCACAATGAGCAGTTCTTC. Translating it yields CASSLLGSGGHNEQFF.

This rearrangement joins TRBV7-6 to TRBJ2-5; 7 nucleotides line up with TRBD2. The CDR3 has 14 amino acids. The junction had 6 bases not matched to a gene; V was cut back by 3 bases and J by 5 bases. Germline lookup yields CDR1 SGHVS and CDR2 FNYEAQ. The CDR3 nucleotides read TGTGCCAGCAGCTTGGCGGGGGAGGGGGAGACCCAGTACTTC. Protein sequence: CASSLAGEGETQYF.

The rearrangement uses TRBV9 and TRBJ2-1; TRBD1 aligns across 8 bases. CDR3 length equals 15 residues. J lost 9 bases, V lost 0 bases, and 8 bases had no gene match. CDR1 is SGDLS and CDR2 is YYNGEE in the germline V gene. The CDR3 region is CASSVGVDREGEQFF. In DNA form, the CDR3 reads TGTGCCAGCAGCGTAGGGGTGGACAGGGAAGGTGAGCAGTTCTTC.

This clone showed up just once. The V and J genes are TRBV13 and TRBJ2-3; D gene uncertain. Trimming cost V 4 bases and J 6 bases, with 11 bases left between them. Germline V gene lookup returns CDR1 PRHDT and CDR2 FYEKMQ (reference sequence). This CDR3 comprises 13 residues. CDR3 loop: CASSSPYEDTQYF. As DNA, the CDR3 is TGTGCCAGCAGCTCCCCGTACGAGGATACGCAGTATTTT. The full variable domain, in which reference TRBV13 and TRBJ2-3 provide the parts outside the CDR3, is AAGVIQSPRHLIKEKRETATLKCYPIPRHDTVYWYQQGPGQDPQFLISFYEKMQSDKGSIPDRFSAQQFSDYHSELNMSSLELGDSALYFCASSSPYEDTQYFGPGTRLTVL.

The chain couples TRBV6-4 to TRBJ1-5; D is unresolved. Germline V gene sequence: CDR1 MRHNA, CDR2 SNTAGT. Between the trimmed V and J ends, which lost 3 bases and 2 bases, there was a span of 11 bases. The CDR3 is 15 amino acids. This chain's CDR3 is CASSEHERGNQPQHF. In DNA, the CDR3 is TGTGCCAGCAGTGAACACGAGAGGGGCAATCAGCCCCAGCATTTT.

The chain joins TRBV11-2 to TRBJ1-3; a possible D gene is TRBD1 (5 bases). V was shortened by 3 bases and J by 2 bases, with 14 bases between the two germline ends. Germline loops: CDR1 SGHAT, CDR2 FQNNGV. This CDR3 spans 16 amino acids. The CDR3 spells CASSFQGIQTGNTIYF. The CDR3, as DNA: TGTGCCAGCAGCTTCCAGGGTATACAAACTGGAAACACCATATATTTT.

The J gene is TRBJ2-5, the V gene TRBV6-5, with TRBD2 as a possible D gene (6 bases). The CDR3 loop spans 14 amino acids. Germline V gene data show CDR1 as MNHEY and CDR2 as SVGAGI. Trimming took 4 bases from V and 6 from J, leaving 15 bases between them. Here the CDR3 reads CASSSPGGVKTQYF. The CDR3 DNA is TGTGCCAGCAGTTCCCCCGGCGGGGTGAAGACCCAGTACTTC.

The gene calls are TRBV7-9 and TRBJ2-1; 9 positions match TRBD2. The CDR3 runs 16 residues. With 7 bases clipped from V and 9 bases from J, the junction kept 16 bases outside the gene matches. Germline V gene sequence: CDR1 SEHNR, CDR2 FQNEAQ (reference sequence). Written as DNA, the CDR3 is TGTGCCAGCACCATTAGGGTCCTAGCGGGACCGCCTGAGCAGTTCTTC. Its protein product is CASTIRVLAGPPEQFF.

The rearrangement links TRBV2 to TRBJ1-4; no firm D call. The germline CDR1 and CDR2 sequences are SNHLY and FYNNEI. The CDR3 extends over 15 amino acids. V was trimmed by 8 bases and J by 0 bases, leaving 13 bases between them. The CDR3 loop reads CASFRGWTTNEKLFF. The DNA of the CDR3 is TGTGCCAGCTTCCGAGGATGGACAACTAATGAAAAACTGTTTTTT.

J is TRBJ1-3 and V is TRBV25-1; perhaps TRBD1 as D (6 bases). V was clipped by 4 bases and J by 6 bases, with 19 bases between them. The length of the CDR3 is 16 residues. Germline lookup yields CDR1 MGHDK and CDR2 SYGVNS. CDR3 sequence: CASSAGTLFPLNTIYF. DNA of the CDR3: TGTGCCAGCAGTGCCGGGACACTCTTCCCCCTAAACACCATATATTTT.

The chain has TRBV5-1 and TRBJ2-7; 9 positions agree with TRBD2. Germline V gives CDR1 SGHRS, CDR2 YFSETQ. There are 15 residues in the CDR3. The trim removed 0 bases at V and 5 bases at J, leaving 6 bases unmatched. CDR3 in amino acids: CASSLGWTSADEQYF. CDR3 DNA sequence: TGCGCCAGCAGCTTGGGGTGGACTAGCGCCGACGAGCAGTACTTC. The full variable domain, rest sourced from reference TRBV5-1 and TRBJ2-7, is KAGVTQTPRYLIKTRGQQVTLSCSPISGHRSVSWYQQTPGQGLQFLFEYFSETQRNKGNFPGRFSGRQFSNSRSEMNVSTLELGDSALYLCASSLGWTSADEQYFGPGTRLTVT.

This rearrangement joins TRBV13 to TRBJ1-1, with 8 bases aligning to TRBD1. From germline, CDR1 is PRHDT and CDR2 FYEKMQ (reference sequence). J gave up 4 bases and V 0 bases, and 7 bases lay outside the gene matches. The CDR3 runs 16 residues. The CDR3 is CASSLGQGAWATEAFF. CDR3 DNA sequence: TGTGCCAGCAGCTTAGGTCAGGGGGCATGGGCCACTGAAGCTTTCTTT.

The chain carries TRBV5-1 and TRBJ1-1; D remains ambiguous. V lost 2 bases, J lost 6 bases, and 11 bases lay in between. CDR1 is SGHRS and CDR2 is YFSETQ in the germline V gene. This CDR3 comprises 13 residues. The CDR3 region has the DNA TGCGCCAGCAGCTTAGGAGGGTCGGCTGAAGCTTTCTTT. This codes for CASSLGGSAEAFF.

V gene TRBV5-6 combines with J gene TRBJ2-7, with 11 nucleotides matching TRBD1. Germline CDR1 is SGHDT and CDR2 is YYEEEE. V trimming: 4 bases; J trimming: 7 bases; junction bases outside the gene matches: 4. The CDR3 has 13 amino acids. CDR3 amino acids: CASSSGTGGEQYF. CDR3 nucleotide sequence: TGTGCCAGCAGCAGTGGGACAGGGGGAGAGCAGTACTTC.

CDR3 region: CASSGSGGNTGELFF. The CDR3 DNA follows: TGTGCCAGCAGCGGTAGCGGGGGGAACACCGGGGAGCTGTTTTTT. V gene TRBV9 combines with J gene TRBJ2-2; 9 bases match TRBD2. V shed 3 bases and J 1 base; nucleotides not matched to a gene: 1. CDR1 is SGDLS and CDR2 is YYNGEE in the germline V gene. This CDR3 has 15 amino acids.

The rearrangement joins TRBV13 to TRBJ2-3, with 7 bases matching TRBD2. J gave up 5 bases and V 4 bases, and 3 bases lay outside the gene matches. The V gene's germline CDR1 is PRHDT and CDR2 FYEKMQ (reference sequence). The CDR3 contains 13 residues. For the CDR3, the DNA is TGTGCCAGCAGCTGGGGGGGAAGAGATACGCAGTATTTT. Protein sequence: CASSWGGRDTQYF.

The chain joins TRBV6-6 to TRBJ2-7; 11 nucleotides match TRBD2. Germline V gene data show CDR1 as MNHNY and CDR2 as SVGAGI (reference sequence). The CDR3 extends over 15 amino acids. With V trimmed by 0 bases and J by 5 bases, 3 bases remained unmatched. CDR3 region: CASSYSVAGGNEQYF. The CDR3 region has the DNA TGTGCCAGCAGTTACTCGGTAGCGGGAGGGAACGAGCAGTACTTC.

CDR3 bases: TGCGCCAGCAGCCAAGATTGGGGCAACGACAATGAGCAGTTCTTC. Translated, it gives CASSQDWGNDNEQFF. The rearrangement uses TRBV4-1 and TRBJ2-1, with D perhaps matching TRBD1 (5 bases). Germline-derived CDR1 and CDR2 are MGHRA and YSYEKL. The CDR3 has 15 residues. V was pared by 0 bases and J by 5 bases, with 11 bases between.

V gene TRBV28 combines with J gene TRBJ2-3, with 7 bases identical to TRBD1. Trimming at V came to 11 bases and at J to 2 bases, leaving 10 bases not matched to a gene. CDR1 MDHEN and CDR2 SYDVKM come from the germline V gene. The CDR3 spans 14 residues. Here the CDR3 DNA reads TGTGCCGCCCGCAGGGGGTACTCCACAGATACGCAGTATTTT. Amino acids: CAARRGYSTDTQYF.

The chain combines TRBV12-5 with TRBJ1-1; 7 nucleotides match TRBD1. The CDR3 is made up of 13 amino acids. J lost 8 bases, V lost 1 base, and 4 bases had no gene match. Per the germline V gene, CDR1 is LGHNT and CDR2 is FRNRAP. The CDR3 DNA reads TGTGCTAGTGGTTTGGGGGTGACAGGGGAAGCTTTCTTT. Translated, it gives CASGLGVTGEAFF.